This TCR beta chain originates from a study of Ad26.COV2.S vaccination and SARS-CoV-2 variants. Overall study findings and caveats: Researchers reported similar non-spike TCR breadth in vaccine and placebo recipients. Total T cell responses, in the TCR breadth and depth analyses, may have been underestimated.

Germline CDR1 is KGHSH and CDR2 is LQKENI. The CDR3 runs 13 residues. The germline V and J ends were trimmed by 2 bases and 6 bases, with 10 bases remaining between them. The sample's treatment: about 20 received Ad26.COV2.S at low or high dose, single or two shots; about 5 received placebo; per-sample allocation not given. Each sample was drawn 63 days after the first injection (of vaccine or placebo). Worth noting for this clone: Antigen unknown.

Libraries were prepared by immunoSEQ multiplex PCR; TCRdb keeps only in-frame clonotypes and omits some of them. This repertoire shows more than 300,000 clones, around four fifths found once; its top ten account for 2.1%. The rearrangement uses TRBV18 and TRBJ1-2; a weak D match, TRBD1 (6 bases). Material: peripheral blood, obtained in a trial of Ad26.COV2.S vaccine versus placebo. The TCR comes from a person between 18 and 59 years old who received the Ad26.COV2.S COVID-19 vaccine or a placebo. CDR3 sequence reads: CASSPTRGDGYTF. As DNA, the CDR3 is TGTGCCAGCTCACCAACGAGGGGGGATGGCTACACCTTC.